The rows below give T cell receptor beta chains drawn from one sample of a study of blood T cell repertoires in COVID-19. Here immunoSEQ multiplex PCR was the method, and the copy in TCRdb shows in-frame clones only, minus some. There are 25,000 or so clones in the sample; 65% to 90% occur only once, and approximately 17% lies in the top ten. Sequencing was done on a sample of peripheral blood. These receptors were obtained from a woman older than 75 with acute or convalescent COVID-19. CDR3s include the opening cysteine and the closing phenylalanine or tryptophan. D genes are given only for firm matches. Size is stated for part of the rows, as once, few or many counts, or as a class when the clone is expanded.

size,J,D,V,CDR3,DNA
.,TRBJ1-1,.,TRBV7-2,CASSQNTEAFF,TGTGCCAGCAGCCAGAACACTGAAGCTTTCTTT
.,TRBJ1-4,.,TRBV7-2,CASSLRVGFNEKLFF,TGTGCCAGCAGCCTCAGGGTAGGGTTTAATGAAAAACTGTTTTTT
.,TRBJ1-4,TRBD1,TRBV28,CASSPRTGPSEKLFF,TGTGCCAGCAGTCCCCGGACAGGGCCTAGTGAAAAACTGTTTTTT
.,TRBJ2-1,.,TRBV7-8,CASSFSGSYNEQFF,TGTGCCAGCAGCTTTAGCGGCTCCTACAATGAGCAGTTCTTC
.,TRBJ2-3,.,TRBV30,CAWSVLGKGTDTQYF,TGTGCCTGGAGTGTACTGGGGAAGGGGACAGATACGCAGTATTTT
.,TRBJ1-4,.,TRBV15,CATSRDPLTGSNEKLFF,TGTGCCACCAGCAGAGATCCGCTTACAGGGAGTAATGAAAAACTGTTTTTT
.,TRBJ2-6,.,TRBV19,CASKRARADPSGANVLTF,TGTGCCAGTAAGCGGGCGAGAGCCGATCCCTCCGGGGCCAACGTCCTGACTTTC
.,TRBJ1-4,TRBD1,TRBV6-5,CASKDRGGGNEKLFF,TGTGCCAGCAAGGACAGGGGAGGGGGTAATGAAAAACTGTTTTTT
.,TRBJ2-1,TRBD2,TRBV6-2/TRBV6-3,CASSYSATSRNEQFF,TGTGCCAGCAGTTACTCGGCGACTAGCAGAAATGAGCAGTTCTTC
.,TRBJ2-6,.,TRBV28,CASMGAANVLTF,TGTGCCAGCATGGGGGCGGCCAACGTCCTGACTTTC
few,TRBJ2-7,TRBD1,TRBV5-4,CASSPGTGGRDEQYF,TGTGCCAGCAGTCCCGGGACAGGGGGCAGGGACGAGCAGTACTTC
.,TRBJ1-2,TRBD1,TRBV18,CASSILRDSYYGYTF,TGTGCCAGCTCAATCCTACGGGACAGCTACTATGGCTACACCTTC
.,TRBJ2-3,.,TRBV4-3,CASSQEFGGVTDTQYF,TGCGCCAGCAGCCAAGAATTCGGGGGTGTCACAGATACGCAGTATTTT
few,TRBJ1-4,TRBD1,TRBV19,CASSQGTGTGGEKLFF,TGTGCCAGTAGTCAAGGTACCGGGACAGGGGGTGAAAAACTGTTTTTT
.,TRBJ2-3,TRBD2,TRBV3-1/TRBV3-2,CASSQYGGERGTDTQYF,TGTGCCAGCAGCCAGTACGGGGGGGAGAGGGGCACAGATACGCAGTATTTT
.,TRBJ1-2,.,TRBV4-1,CASSQDLGQRGYYGYTF,TGCGCCAGCAGCCAAGATCTTGGACAAAGGGGGTACTATGGCTACACCTTC
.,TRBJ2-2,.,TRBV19,CASSVFTGELFF,TGTGCCAGTAGCGTATTCACCGGGGAGCTGTTTTTT
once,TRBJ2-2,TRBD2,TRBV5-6,CASSSSGLAGWTGELFF,TGTGCCAGCAGCTCGTCGGGACTAGCGGGATGGACCGGGGAGCTGTTTTTT
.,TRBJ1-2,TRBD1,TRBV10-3,CAISDGRGQVYGYTF,TGTGCCATCAGTGACGGCAGGGGGCAGGTCTATGGCTACACCTTC
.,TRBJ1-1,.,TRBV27,CASSKGGTEAFF,TGTGCCAGCAGCAAGGGAGGAACTGAAGCTTTCTTT
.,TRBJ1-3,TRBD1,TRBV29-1,CSAGGTGVSGNTIYF,TGCAGCGCCGGGGGGACAGGGGTCTCTGGAAACACCATATATTTT
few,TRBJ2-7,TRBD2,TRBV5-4,CASSPGLAGYEQYF,TGTGCCAGCAGCCCGGGACTAGCGGGGTACGAGCAGTACTTC
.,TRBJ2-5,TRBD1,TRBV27,CASPFDRGSSLETQYF,TGTGCCAGCCCCTTTGACAGGGGGTCCTCTTTGGAGACCCAGTACTTC
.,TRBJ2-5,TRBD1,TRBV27,CASSPGTGGETQYF,TGTGCCAGCAGTCCGGGGACAGGGGGAGAGACCCAGTACTTC
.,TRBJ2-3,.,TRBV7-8,CASSLGGRGDTQYF,TGTGCCAGCAGCTTAGGGGGGCGCGGAGATACGCAGTATTTT
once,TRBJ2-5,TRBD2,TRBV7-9,CASAGWGGRPTQETQYF,TGTGCCAGCGCGGGTTGGGGCGGGAGGCCCACCCAAGAGACCCAGTACTTC
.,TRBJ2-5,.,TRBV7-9,CASSPAGLGETQYF,TGTGCCAGCAGCCCAGCAGGGTTAGGGGAGACCCAGTACTTC
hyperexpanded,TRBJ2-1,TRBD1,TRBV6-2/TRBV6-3,CASSRQGSYNEQFF,TGTGCCAGCAGCAGACAGGGGTCCTACAATGAGCAGTTCTTC
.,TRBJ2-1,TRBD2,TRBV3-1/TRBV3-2,CASSLSGGQGNEQFF,TGTGCCAGCAGCCTTAGCGGGGGGCAGGGGAATGAGCAGTTCTTC
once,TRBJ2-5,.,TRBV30,CAWSPPAVETQYF,TGTGCCTGGAGTCCCCCGGCGGTTGAGACCCAGTACTTC
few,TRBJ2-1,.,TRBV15,CATSRDRGTNEQFF,TGTGCCACCAGCAGAGATCGGGGGACGAATGAGCAGTTCTTC
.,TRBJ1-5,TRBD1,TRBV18,CASSPNRGQGQPQHF,TGTGCCAGCTCACCTAACAGGGGGCAAGGACAGCCCCAGCATTTT
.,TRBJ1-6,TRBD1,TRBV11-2,CASSITGGDSPLHF,TGTGCCAGCAGCATAACAGGGGGCGATTCACCCCTCCACTTT
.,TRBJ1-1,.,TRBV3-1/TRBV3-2,CASSQQFQDEAFF,TGTGCCAGCAGCCAACAGTTCCAGGATGAAGCTTTCTTT